The 18 T cell receptor beta chains below come from one sample, sequenced in a study of identical twins listed by TCRdb under 2016. The library was generated by 5' RACE. The sequencer listed for this sample is Illumina HiSeq 2000. TCRdb reprocessed the public reads (quality trimming at Q25 with fastp, clone calling with MiXCR) and kept in-frame beta chains. For every CDR3 protein sequence, its rows merge into one entry that carries the most common genes and DNA. Present in this sample are hundreds of thousands of distinct CDR3 sequences, roughly 18% of which were seen just once. The ten largest account for about 12% of the sample. This same sample was also part of a study on T cells expressing NK-cell markers.

The sequencing input was PBMCs. These receptor sequences come from a young woman in good health.

This clonotype was seen ten or more times. The chain is built from TRBV10-3 and TRBJ2-1; D might be TRBD1 or TRBD2, each matching 5 bases. The V gene lost 4 bases and the J gene lost 4 bases, with 11 bases spanning the gap. Germline assignment: CDR1 ENHRY and CDR2 SYGVKD. The CDR3 sequence is 14 residues long. The DNA of the CDR3 is TGTGCCATCAGTGGGGGACCAGGTTACAATGAGCAGTTCTTC. This sequence encodes CAISGGPGYNEQFF.

The rearrangement joins TRBV20-1 to TRBJ2-5; D call uncertain. The CDR3 consists of 14 residues. Germline assignment: CDR1 DFQATT and CDR2 SNEGSKA (reference sequence). The germline V and J ends were trimmed by 3 bases and 5 bases, with 16 bases remaining between them. The CDR3 DNA is TGCAGTGCTAGTTTCATCCGAGGTCGGGAGACCCAGTACTTC. It translates to CSASFIRGRETQYF.

The CDR3 coding sequence is TGCAGCGTTGAAGGAGCGGGTGTGGAGACCCAGTACTTC. It yields the protein CSVEGAGVETQYF. This chain links TRBV29-1 with TRBJ2-5, with D perhaps TRBD2 (6 bases). Germline V gene sequence: CDR1 SQVTM, CDR2 ANQGSEA. The CDR3 has 13 amino acids. V was pared by 1 base and J by 5 bases, with 11 bases between.

V gene TRBV7-2 combines with J gene TRBJ2-7; 11 nucleotides align to TRBD2. Trimming at V came to 5 bases and at J to 0 bases, leaving 3 bases not matched to a gene. Looked up from germline, CDR1 is SGHTA and CDR2 is FQGNSA. CDR3 size: 15 residues. In nucleotides, the CDR3 is TGTGCCAGCAGCAAAACTAGCGGGAGCTCCTACGAGCAGTACTTC. It is translated as CASSKTSGSSYEQYF.

V gene TRBV20-1 combines with J gene TRBJ2-5; 8 nucleotides match TRBD2. This CDR3 contains 14 residues. V shed 0 bases, J shed 4 bases, and the junction held 4 bases outside the gene matches. Germline V lookup: CDR1 DFQATT, CDR2 SNEGSKA (reference sequence). The CDR3 reads CSARESTSGETQYF. CDR3 DNA: TGCAGTGCTAGAGAGAGTACTAGCGGAGAGACCCAGTACTTC.

The chain employs TRBV6-2 or TRBV6-3 and TRBJ2-7, with TRBD2 identical over 8 bases. CDR3 size: 14 residues. Germline V gene data show CDR1 as MNHEY and CDR2 as SVGEGT. Trimming took 7 bases from V and 2 from J; bases not matched to a gene: 7. The CDR3: CASTLQAGAYEQYF. As DNA, the CDR3 is TGTGCCAGCACCCTACAAGCGGGGGCCTACGAGCAGTACTTC.

The rearrangement joins TRBV2 to TRBJ1-1; D not certain. Germline values: CDR1 SNHLY, CDR2 FYNNEI. V was trimmed by 8 bases and J by 1 base, leaving 14 bases between them. The CDR3 has 14 residues. CDR3 nucleotide sequence: TGTGCCAGCCGACGGACGGAGGGGAACACTGAAGCTTTCTTT. Translating it yields CASRRTEGNTEAFF.

This clonotype was counted a few times. The V and J genes are TRBV20-1 and TRBJ2-3; D uncertain. Germline CDR1 is DFQATT and CDR2 is SNEGSKA (reference sequence). This CDR3 region has 16 residues. V was pared by 6 bases and J by 0 bases, with 19 bases between. Written as DNA, the CDR3 is TGCAGTGCCCTCTGGGCAGCCGGGTATAGCACAGATACGCAGTATTTT. Protein: CSALWAAGYSTDTQYF.

Many counts were recorded for this clonotype. V gene TRBV5-1 combines with J gene TRBJ2-5; D remains ambiguous. Per germline, CDR1 SGHRS and CDR2 YFSETQ. The CDR3 sequence is 16 residues long. V lost 0 bases, J lost 1 base, and 13 bases lay in between. This CDR3 is CASSLATGYFQETQYF. In DNA, the CDR3 is TGCGCCAGCAGCTTGGCAACCGGATATTTCCAAGAGACCCAGTACTTC.

This clonotype occurred a few times. V and J are TRBV9 and TRBJ2-1; 11 nucleotides align to TRBD2. Germline CDR1 SGDLS, CDR2 YYNGEE. This CDR3 comprises 15 residues. V lost 2 bases, J lost 4 bases, and 2 bases stayed unmatched. CDR3 nucleotide sequence: TGTGCCAGCAGCGTGACTAGCGGGGAATACAATGAGCAGTTCTTC. This translates into CASSVTSGEYNEQFF. The full variable domain, in which reference TRBV9 and TRBJ2-1 provide the parts outside the CDR3, is DSGVTQTPKHLITATGQRVTLRCSPRSGDLSVYWYQQSLDQGLQFLIQYYNGEERAKGNILERFSAQQFPDLHSELNLSSLELGDSALYFCASSVTSGEYNEQFFGPGTRLTVL.

The rearrangement uses TRBV20-1 and TRBJ2-3; possible D gene TRBD2, 6 bases. This CDR3 comprises 15 residues. V was cut by 6 bases and J by 2 bases, with 18 bases left in between. Looked up from germline, CDR1 is DFQATT and CDR2 is SNEGSKA (reference sequence). This chain's CDR3 is CSASDRRGVTDTQYF. DNA for the CDR3: TGCAGTGCCTCAGATCGGAGGGGAGTCACAGATACGCAGTATTTT.

This chain connects TRBV20-1 to TRBJ2-5; D is possibly TRBD1 (5 bases). CDR1 is DFQATT and CDR2 is SNEGSKA in the germline V gene (reference sequence). V was cut by 4 bases and J by 5 bases, with 14 bases left in between. CDR3 length: 13 amino acids. The CDR3 is CSATKTVFETQYF. The DNA for the CDR3 is TGCAGTGCTACGAAGACAGTGTTCGAGACCCAGTACTTC.

Many counts were recorded for this clonotype. The chain joins TRBV10-2 to TRBJ2-4; D gene unclear. Germline V gene data show CDR1 as WSHSY and CDR2 as SAAADI. The CDR3 contains 14 residues. V was trimmed by 2 bases and J by 0 bases, leaving 5 bases between them. The CDR3 DNA follows: TGCGCCAGCAGTGAGGGGCTAGCCAAAAACATTCAGTACTTC. Its translation is CASSEGLAKNIQYF.

The rearrangement links TRBV10-2 to TRBJ1-1; D possibly corresponds to TRBD1 (5 bases). In germline, CDR1 is WSHSY, CDR2 SAAADI. V lost 7 bases to trimming and J lost 4 bases, with 13 bases between them. CDR3 length: 13 residues. The CDR3 bases are TGCGCCAGCATTGGGGGATGGAGCACTGAAGCTTTCTTT. It is translated as CASIGGWSTEAFF.

This clonotype was observed a few times. The chain uses TRBV3-1 and TRBJ2-2; D unresolved. Trimming removed 1 base at V and 1 base at J, with 7 bases between. This CDR3 spans 15 amino acids. Germline CDR1 reads LGHDT; CDR2 reads YNNKEL (reference sequence). CDR3 in DNA: TGTGCCAGCAGCCAAGCCTGGAAGAACACCGGGGAGCTGTTTTTT. The encoded protein is CASSQAWKNTGELFF.

This clonotype was counted only a few times. The chain recombines TRBV29-1 with TRBJ2-6; no definite D call. This CDR3 has 14 amino acids. The germline V and J ends were trimmed by 6 bases and 0 bases, with 9 bases remaining between them. CDR1 and CDR2 from the germline V gene are SQVTM and ANQGSEA. CDR3 residues: CSVSTGSGANVLTF. CDR3 DNA sequence: TGCAGCGTCTCGACCGGCTCTGGGGCCAACGTCCTGACTTTC.

This clonotype turned up a few times. The gene calls are TRBV5-1 and TRBJ1-1; possibly TRBD1 for D (5 bases). V was trimmed by 4 bases and J by 6 bases, leaving 16 bases between them. The CDR3 is 14 amino acids. Germline V gene data show CDR1 as SGHRS and CDR2 as YFSETQ. The CDR3 sequence: CASSLGDSGAEAFF. The DNA for the CDR3 is TGCGCCAGCAGCCTAGGGGATTCCGGGGCTGAAGCTTTCTTT.

In this sample, this clonotype turned up a few times. The chain links TRBV9 to TRBJ2-3, with 9 bases aligning to TRBD1. Trimming removed 0 bases from V and 6 bases from J; junction bases left unmatched: 2. The CDR3 runs 14 residues. From germline, CDR1 is SGDLS and CDR2 YYNGEE. The CDR3 bases are TGTGCCAGCAGCGTAGGGACAGGGGAGGATACGCAGTATTTT. It encodes CASSVGTGEDTQYF. The full variable domain, completed using reference TRBV9 and TRBJ2-3, is DSGVTQTPKHLITATGQRVTLRCSPRSGDLSVYWYQQSLDQGLQFLIQYYNGEERAKGNILERFSAQQFPDLHSELNLSSLELGDSALYFCASSVGTGEDTQYFGPGTRLTVL.